This is a list of T cell receptor beta chains from one sample in a study of T cell responses to AZD1222 COVID-19 vaccine. Method: immunoSEQ multiplex PCR; TCRdb's copy keeps in-frame clones and lacks some. The data contain roughly 150,000 clones, approximately 91% of them singletons. The starting material was peripheral blood, obtained 28 days after the second AZD1222 dose. These TCRs come from an adult who received the AZD1222 COVID-19 vaccine. Both conserved end residues are part of each CDR3. Fields, in order: CDR3 protein, CDR3 DNA, clone size, J gene, D gene, V gene. The D gene is left open where the match is weak. The size entry is marked missing in some rows and otherwise reads once, few, many or a size class.

CASSSVGLGADTQYF | TGTGCCAGCAGTAGTGTGGGTCTGGGCGCAGATACGCAGTATTTT | - | TRBJ2-3 | - | TRBV2
CASSFWDTQYF | TGTGCCAGCAGTTTCTGGGATACGCAGTATTTT | - | TRBJ2-3 | - | TRBV27
CASSNDRSNQPQHF | TGTGCCAGCAGCAATGACAGGAGCAATCAGCCCCAGCATTTT | - | TRBJ1-5 | - | TRBV5-5
CASSLTGGIEAFF | TGTGCCAGCAGCCTGACAGGGGGAATTGAAGCTTTCTTT | - | TRBJ1-1 | TRBD1 | TRBV27
CASSMGGSNQPQHF | TGTGCCAGTAGTATGGGCGGTAGCAATCAGCCCCAGCATTTT | - | TRBJ1-5 | - | TRBV19
CASSLATRQETQYF | TGTGCCAGCAGCTTGGCTACGCGGCAAGAGACCCAGTACTTC | - | TRBJ2-5 | - | TRBV5-6
CASSLRGETQYF | TGTGCCAGCAGTCTTCGGGGAGAGACCCAGTACTTC | few | TRBJ2-5 | - | TRBV2
CASSRNGQAMNTEAFF | TGTGCCAGCAGCCGCAACGGACAGGCTATGAACACTGAAGCTTTCTTT | once | TRBJ1-1 | TRBD1 | TRBV11-2
CASSPGTGGTQPQHF | TGTGCCAGCAGCCCCGGGACAGGGGGTACTCAGCCCCAGCATTTT | - | TRBJ1-5 | TRBD1 | TRBV11-2
CASSEVDGNYGYTF | TGTGCCAGCAGTGAAGTGGACGGAAACTATGGCTACACCTTC | - | TRBJ1-2 | - | TRBV6-1
CASSVVGGAGETQYF | TGTGCCAGCAGCGTAGTCGGGGGTGCGGGAGAGACCCAGTACTTC | - | TRBJ2-5 | - | TRBV9
CASSLYAPKTEAFF | TGTGCCAGCAGCTTATACGCCCCAAAGACTGAAGCTTTCTTT | - | TRBJ1-1 | - | TRBV7-2
CASSVATGGHTGELFF | TGTGCCAGCAGCGTAGCTACGGGGGGGCACACCGGGGAGCTGTTTTTT | - | TRBJ2-2 | TRBD2 | TRBV9
CASSLTGEIYGYTF | TGTGCCAGCTCACTGACAGGAGAGATCTATGGCTACACCTTC | once | TRBJ1-2 | - | TRBV18
CASSQRTGWTEAFF | TGCGCCAGCAGCCAGAGGACAGGGTGGACTGAAGCTTTCTTT | - | TRBJ1-1 | TRBD1 | TRBV5-1
CASSQTEKLFF | TGTGCCAGCAGTCAGACTGAAAAACTGTTTTTT | - | TRBJ1-4 | - | TRBV11-2
CASTGYRGRGGSNQPQHF | TGTGCCAGTACCGGGTATAGGGGGCGCGGTGGAAGCAATCAGCCCCAGCATTTT | - | TRBJ1-5 | TRBD1 | TRBV19
CASRPGTHTDTQYF | TGTGCCAGCAGACCCGGGACACACACAGATACGCAGTATTTT | - | TRBJ2-3 | - | TRBV7-2
CASSPGTSNEKLFF | TGCGCCAGCAGCCCCGGGACCTCTAATGAAAAACTGTTTTTT | - | TRBJ1-4 | - | TRBV4-1
CASRPTDHYNSPLHF | TGTGCCAGCAGGCCTACCGATCATTATAATTCACCCCTCCACTTT | - | TRBJ1-6 | - | TRBV6-5
CASSLAGFTDTQYF | TGTGCCAGCAGCTTAGCGGGGTTCACAGATACGCAGTATTTT | - | TRBJ2-3 | - | TRBV7-3
CASSPQKNYGYTF | TGTGCCAGCTCACCACAGAAAAACTATGGCTACACCTTC | - | TRBJ1-2 | - | TRBV18